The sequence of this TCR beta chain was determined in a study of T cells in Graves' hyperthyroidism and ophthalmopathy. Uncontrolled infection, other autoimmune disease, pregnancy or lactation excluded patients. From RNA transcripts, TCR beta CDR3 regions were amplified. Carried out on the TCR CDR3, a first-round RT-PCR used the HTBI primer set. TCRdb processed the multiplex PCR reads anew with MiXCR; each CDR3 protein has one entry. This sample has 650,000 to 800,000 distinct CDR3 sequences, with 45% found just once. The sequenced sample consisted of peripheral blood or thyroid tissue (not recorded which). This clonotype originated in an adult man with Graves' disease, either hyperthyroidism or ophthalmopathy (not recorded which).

The CDR3 spells CASRGTSGANVLTF. In DNA form, the CDR3 reads TGTGCCAGCAGGGGGACTTCTGGGGCCAACGTCCTGACTTTC. The chain combines TRBV11-2 with TRBJ2-6, with TRBD2 as a possible D gene (6 bases). The germline gives CDR1 SGHAT, CDR2 FQNNGV. V was clipped by 6 bases and J by 1 base, with 7 bases between them. The CDR3 totals 14 residues.